Below, 9 T cell receptor beta chains from the same sample are listed, as sequenced in a study of T cells expressing NK-cell markers. TCRdb re-called the 5' RACE reads; every CDR3 protein appears as one record, without DNA. The sample spans about half a million distinct CDR3 sequences; the ten largest clones claim around 1.4%. The sequenced sample consisted of blood T cells: a sorted CD56 or NKG2C T cell subset, CD4+ or CD8+ T cells, or bulk PBMC T cells (not recorded which). These receptors came from a woman in her 50s in good health.

V usage is TRBV7-3 and J usage is TRBJ2-6; TCRdb returns TRBD2, unconfirmable since there is no DNA. Germline CDR1 SGHTA, CDR2 FQGTGA. The CDR3 is 17 amino acids. The CDR3 sequence is CASSLKRASPGANVLTF.

The V gene is TRBV11-1, the J gene TRBJ2-1. Germline V gives CDR1 SGHAT, CDR2 FQDESV (reference sequence). The CDR3 contains 15 residues. This CDR3 is CASSLDNRGINEQFF.

The rearrangement links TRBV28 to TRBJ2-5; the D call of TRBD1 rests on TCRdb alone, since no DNA is present to check it. The CDR3 length is 13 residues. Looked up from germline, CDR1 is MDHEN and CDR2 is SYDVKM. This CDR3 is CATNRDSQETQYF.

The chain joins TRBV12-3 or TRBV12-4 to TRBJ1-3; checking the TCRdb D call of TRBD1 is not possible without DNA. This CDR3 has 16 amino acids. This CDR3 is CASSFLRDSSGNTIYF.

The rearrangement uses TRBV3-1 and TRBJ1-2; with no DNA, the TCRdb D assignment of TRBD1 cannot be verified. The CDR3 has 14 amino acids. The germline V gene has CDR1 LGHDT and CDR2 YNNKEL (reference sequence). The CDR3: CASSQGRGDYGYTF. The full variable domain, with the rest looked up from reference TRBV3-1 and TRBJ1-2, is DTAVSQTPKYLVTQMGNDKSIKCEQNLGHDTMYWYKQDSKKFLKIMFSYNNKELIINETVPNRFSPKSPDKAHLNLHINSLELGDSAVYFCASSQGRGDYGYTFGSGTRLTVV.

The chain has TRBV10-3 and TRBJ1-2. CDR3 length equals 11 residues. Germline loops: CDR1 ENHRY, CDR2 SYGVKD. The CDR3 here is CAIMMLGGYTF.

CDR3 sequence: CSVPVRSSYNEQFF. The chain uses TRBV29-1 and TRBJ2-1; with no DNA, the TCRdb D assignment of TRBD1 cannot be verified. In germline, CDR1 is SQVTM, CDR2 ANQGSEA. CDR3 size: 14 residues.

The chain recombines TRBV4-1 with TRBJ2-1. The CDR3 runs 12 residues. Germline loops: CDR1 MGHRA, CDR2 YSYEKL. Here the CDR3 reads CASSQHGDEQFF.

V is TRBV20-1 and J is TRBJ2-7; TCRdb proposes TRBD1, but this gene call is untestable without DNA. From germline, CDR1 is DFQATT and CDR2 SNEGSKA (reference sequence). CDR3 length equals 15 residues. The CDR3 loop reads CSASPPRTGYDEQYF.